One sample yielded the 9 T cell receptor beta chains listed below, sequenced in a study of Ad26.COV2.S vaccination and SARS-CoV-2 variants (dated by TCRdb to the early 2020s). What this sample's treatment or condition label stands for: 19 received Ad26.COV2.S at low or high dose, single or two shots; 5 received placebo; per-sample allocation not given. For vaccine and placebo recipients, repertoires were sequenced using samples collected on day 63 after the first injection. Library creation used the immunoSEQ multiplex PCR assay. What TCRdb holds here is the immuneACCESS table cut down to in-frame rearrangements. Part of the clones is not present; checked against another copy, under half of the missing clones reflect an unresolved V gene, and the others are unexplained. Within this sample are some 640,000 clones, with 89% of them counted one time only. The ten most abundant clones make up about 1.5% of the sample.

Specimen: peripheral blood, collected in a trial of Ad26.COV2.S vaccine versus placebo. These receptors all come from a person aged 18 to 59 who received the Ad26.COV2.S COVID-19 vaccine or a placebo.

The chain uses TRBV6-2 or TRBV6-3 and TRBJ1-1, with D hard to call. Germline V gene sequence: CDR1 MNHEY, CDR2 SVGEGT. V was trimmed by 4 bases and J by 4 bases, leaving 13 bases between them. This CDR3 region has 14 residues. The chain's CDR3 is CASSSPPSPTEAFF. The DNA of the CDR3 is TGTGCCAGCAGTTCTCCCCCGAGCCCCACTGAAGCTTTCTTT.

This clone appeared a few times. V gene TRBV9 combines with J gene TRBJ2-7, with D perhaps TRBD1 or TRBD2 (5 bases each). V was cut by 4 bases and J by 3 bases, with 17 bases left in between. This CDR3 spans 15 amino acids. CDR1 SGDLS and CDR2 YYNGEE come from the germline V gene. CDR3 region: CASSPREGTYYEQYF. The CDR3 DNA reads TGTGCCAGCAGCCCCCGAGAGGGGACCTACTACGAGCAGTACTTC. Variable domain in full (rest from reference TRBV9 and TRBJ2-7): DSGVTQTPKHLITATGQRVTLRCSPRSGDLSVYWYQQSLDQGLQFLIQYYNGEERAKGNILERFSAQQFPDLHSELNLSSLELGDSALYFCASSPREGTYYEQYFGPGTRLTVT.

CDR3 bases: TGCGCCAGCAGCCAAGTAACGGGGGACTACGAGCAGTACTTC. It encodes CASSQVTGDYEQYF. This sequence joins TRBV4-1 and TRBJ2-7, with D tentatively TRBD2 (6 bases). Between the trimmed V and J ends, which lost 1 base and 3 bases, there was a span of 10 bases. Germline lookup yields CDR1 MGHRA and CDR2 YSYEKL. CDR3 size: 14 residues.

The gene calls are TRBV18 and TRBJ2-1; TRBD2 aligns across 10 bases. The CDR3 contains 18 residues. The J segment lost 5 bases and the V segment lost 2 bases, leaving 12 bases of the junction unmatched. Germline-derived CDR1 and CDR2 are KGHSH and LQKENI. In DNA form, the CDR3 reads TGTGCCAGCTCACCAATGACAGGGCTAGCGGGAGATCACAATGAGCAGTTCTTC. Translation: CASSPMTGLAGDHNEQFF. The whole variable domain, filled in from reference TRBV18 and TRBJ2-1, reads NAGVMQNPRHLVRRRGQEARLRCSPMKGHSHVYWYRQLPEEGLKFMVYLQKENIIDESGMPKERFSAEFPKEGPSILRIQQVVRGDSAAYFCASSPMTGLAGDHNEQFFGPGTRLTVL.

The chain joins TRBV6-2 or TRBV6-3 to TRBJ2-5; tentative D call: TRBD1 (6 bases). Deletions cut 4 bases from V and 5 bases from J, with 23 bases between. The CDR3 runs to 17 residues. Germline lookup yields CDR1 MNHEY and CDR2 SVGEGT. The CDR3 here is CASSSYTRDNKGETQYF. As DNA, the CDR3 is TGTGCCAGCAGTTCGTACACCCGGGACAACAAGGGGGAGACCCAGTACTTC.

This chain connects TRBV18 to TRBJ1-1, with unresolved D. Germline-derived CDR1 and CDR2 are KGHSH and LQKENI. This CDR3 region has 13 residues. Trimming stripped 2 bases from V and 4 bases from J, with 8 bases between. CDR3: CASSPVGSTEAFF. CDR3 DNA: TGTGCCAGCTCACCAGTCGGCAGCACTGAAGCTTTCTTT.

The chain combines TRBV20-1 with TRBJ1-2; unclear D gene. This CDR3 contains 11 residues. Trimming pared 3 bases from V and 8 bases from J, leaving 10 bases between. Germline V gene lookup returns CDR1 DFQATT and CDR2 SNEGSKA (reference sequence). The CDR3 DNA is TGCAGTGCTAGGTGGAATCGAGGCTACACCTTC. This codes for CSARWNRGYTF.

V usage is TRBV12-5 and J usage is TRBJ2-3; no clear D gene. The CDR3 length is 12 residues. Germline values: CDR1 LGHNT, CDR2 FRNRAP. V was trimmed by 6 bases and J by 8 bases, leaving 12 bases between them. CDR3 protein: CASGPDWGTQYF. The CDR3 coding sequence is TGTGCTAGTGGCCCCGACTGGGGTACGCAGTATTTT.

This clone was seen only once. This rearrangement joins TRBV5-6 to TRBJ2-3; 10 nucleotides agree with TRBD2. Trimming removed 1 base from V and 4 bases from J; junction bases left unmatched: 6. Germline V gene data show CDR1 as SGHDT and CDR2 as YYEEEE. The CDR3 has 16 amino acids. This CDR3 reads CASSLRYSGGPDTQYF. The CDR3 DNA reads as TGTGCCAGCAGCTTGCGGTATAGCGGGGGGCCAGATACGCAGTATTTT.